Shown below are 20 T cell receptor beta chains from a single sample sequenced in a study of beta chain features in type 1 diabetes. Since all of the isolated RNA was reverse transcribed, expressed TCRB transcripts were what got sequenced. Profiling relied on immunoSEQ multiplex PCR, and the TCRdb table lists in-frame clones only, not all of them. The sample holds around 250,000 clones; about 30% are singletons and the top ten take under 5%. The sample was central memory CD4+ T cells from blood. The receptors here all came from a man younger than 45 in good health.

The sample holds a few counts of this clone. This CDR3 is also generated by other DNA sequences in the sample. The chain joins TRBV7-9 to TRBJ1-1; D not resolved. Germline loops: CDR1 SEHNR, CDR2 FQNEAQ (reference sequence). The CDR3 extends over 13 amino acids. Trimming cost V 1 base and J 5 bases, with 8 bases left between them. The CDR3 DNA sequence: TGTGCCAGCAGCTTAGGAGGAAGGACTGAAGCTTTCTTT. This encodes CASSLGGRTEAFF. Variable domain in full (rest from reference TRBV7-9 and TRBJ1-1): DTGVSQNPRHKITKRGQNVTFRCDPISEHNRLYWYRQTLGQGPEFLTYFQNEAQLEKSRLLSDRFSAERPKGSFSTLEIQRTEQGDSAMYLCASSLGGRTEAFFGQGTRLTVV.

The genes are TRBV6-5 and TRBJ2-1; D uncertain. Trimming took 4 bases from V and 1 from J, leaving 11 bases between them. This CDR3 is 15 amino acids long. Germline CDR1 is MNHEY and CDR2 is SVGAGI. This CDR3 reads CASSFEFASYNEQFF. The DNA for the CDR3 is TGTGCCAGCAGTTTTGAGTTCGCATCCTACAATGAGCAGTTCTTC.

This chain connects TRBV7-2 to TRBJ2-5; 8 bases fit TRBD1. Trimming at V came to 8 bases and at J to 2 bases, leaving 4 bases not matched to a gene. CDR1 and CDR2 from the germline V gene are SGHTA and FQGNSA. CDR3 length: 13 residues. CDR3 sequence: CASDRGLQETQYF. In DNA form, the CDR3 reads TGTGCCAGCGACAGGGGCCTTCAAGAGACCCAGTACTTC.

To note about this clone: Other DNA sequences in this specimen translate into the identical CDR3. This chain connects TRBV10-3 to TRBJ2-5; D not resolved. The germline V gene encodes CDR1 ENHRY and CDR2 SYGVKD. The CDR3 is 11 amino acids. With 4 bases removed from V and 2 bases from J, the gap between germline ends came to 2 bases. DNA of the CDR3: TGTGCCATCAGTGCGCAAGAGACCCAGTACTTC. Encoded protein: CAISAQETQYF.

The rearrangement links TRBV11-2 to TRBJ2-6; no firm D call. Trimming removed 7 bases from V and 4 bases from J, with 5 bases in between. CDR3 length equals 12 residues. Germline-derived CDR1 and CDR2 are SGHAT and FQNNGV. The CDR3 DNA follows: TGTGCCAGCATGTTAGGGGCCAACGTCCTGACTTTC. Translation: CASMLGANVLTF.

This chain uses TRBV25-1 with TRBJ1-6, with TRBD1 as a possible D gene (5 bases). Deletions cut 3 bases from V and 7 bases from J, with 10 bases between. Germline V gene data show CDR1 as MGHDK and CDR2 as SYGVNS. This CDR3 is built from 14 residues. CDR3 sequence: CASSERQLNSPLHF. CDR3 bases: TGTGCCAGCAGTGAGAGACAGCTGAATTCACCCCTCCACTTT.

This chain uses TRBV2 with TRBJ2-7; no clear D gene. The CDR3 has 13 residues. Trimming removed 1 base at V and 3 bases at J, with 7 bases between. Germline V gene data show CDR1 as SNHLY and CDR2 as FYNNEI. Written as DNA, the CDR3 is TGTGCCAGCAGTGAAGGACGATACTACGAGCAGTACTTC. Protein sequence: CASSEGRYYEQYF.

Only a few counts were recorded for this clone. The chain carries TRBV5-1 and TRBJ2-3, with D perhaps assigned TRBD1 or TRBD2 (6 bases each). CDR3 length: 15 amino acids. Trimming cost V 1 base and J 4 bases, with 13 bases left between them. Germline V gives CDR1 SGHRS, CDR2 YFSETQ. The CDR3 reads CASSLPQGRSDTQYF. The CDR3 DNA reads as TGCGCCAGCAGCTTGCCCCAGGGGAGGTCAGATACGCAGTATTTT.

The CDR3 DNA reads as TGTGCCAGCAGCCCGATCGAGCGGGGTTACTACGAGCAGTACTTC. This sequence encodes CASSPIERGYYEQYF. The chain joins TRBV6-5 to TRBJ2-7; 7 positions match TRBD2. The V gene end was trimmed by 6 bases and the J gene end by 3 bases; junction bases not matched to a gene: 11. Per germline, CDR1 MNHEY and CDR2 SVGAGI. CDR3 length: 15 residues.

The rearrangement uses TRBV27 and TRBJ2-2; perhaps D is TRBD1 or TRBD2 (5 bases each). The CDR3 has 15 amino acids. Germline V gene lookup returns CDR1 MNHEY and CDR2 SMNVEV (reference sequence). Trimming took 6 bases from V and 0 from J, leaving 11 bases between them. CDR3 bases: TGTGCCAGCAGCCCCGGGACGGCGAACACCGGGGAGCTGTTTTTT. It codes for CASSPGTANTGELFF.

This clone was counted a few times. V gene TRBV7-9 combines with J gene TRBJ1-2; D uncertain. The CDR3 runs 13 residues. Trimming left V 5 bases short and J 3 bases short, with 10 bases between. Germline-derived CDR1 and CDR2 are SEHNR and FQNEAQ (reference sequence). The CDR3 is CASSTYPDYGYTF. DNA for the CDR3: TGTGCCAGCAGCACCTATCCTGACTATGGCTACACCTTC.

This clone occurred a few times. This chain connects TRBV5-1 to TRBJ2-1; 12 bases agree with TRBD2. Trimming cost V 4 bases and J 2 bases; bases outside gene matches: 7. The germline V gene has CDR1 SGHRS and CDR2 YFSETQ. CDR3 length equals 17 residues. The CDR3 DNA is TGCGCCAGCAGCCCATTCACTAGCGGGGGGACCTACAATGAGCAGTTCTTC. It translates to CASSPFTSGGTYNEQFF.

This rearrangement joins TRBV29-1 to TRBJ1-1, with 9 bases fitting TRBD1. V lost 7 bases, J lost 5 bases, and 5 bases stayed unmatched. This CDR3 contains 12 residues. CDR1 is SQVTM and CDR2 is ANQGSEA in the germline V gene. The CDR3 bases are TGCAGCGCCGGGACAGGGAGTACTGAAGCTTTCTTT. Encoded protein: CSAGTGSTEAFF.

This clone showed up just once. The chain has TRBV29-1 and TRBJ1-1, with D unclear. The V end was cut by 8 bases, the J end by 4 bases, with 8 bases between. Germline assignment: CDR1 SQVTM and CDR2 ANQGSEA. The CDR3 extends over 10 amino acids. CDR3: CSPSVTEAFF. CDR3 DNA sequence: TGCAGCCCCTCGGTCACTGAAGCTTTCTTT.

The chain is built from TRBV2 and TRBJ2-5; no reliable D call. V was clipped by 6 bases and J by 5 bases, with 13 bases between them. Germline V lookup: CDR1 SNHLY, CDR2 FYNNEI. This CDR3 comprises 13 residues. Written as DNA, the CDR3 is TGTGCCAGCAGCTTATTTGGTGGGGAGACCCAGTACTTC. Its translation: CASSLFGGETQYF.

The chain recombines TRBV30 with TRBJ1-1, with D uncertain. The V and J ends lost 5 bases and 1 base respectively, with 8 bases between them. Germline CDR1 is GTSNPN and CDR2 is SVGIG (reference sequence). The CDR3 is made up of 12 amino acids. DNA of the CDR3: TGTGCCTGGGGAAGTCGGAACACTGAAGCTTTCTTT. Translation: CAWGSRNTEAFF.

This clone was detected only a few times. The genes are TRBV10-3 and TRBJ2-6; no clear D. The V and J ends lost 2 bases and 0 bases respectively, with 8 bases between them. CDR3 length equals 16 residues. The V gene's germline CDR1 is ENHRY and CDR2 SYGVKD. The CDR3 DNA reads as TGTGCCATCAGTGAGAGGGTCTCCTCTGGGGCCAACGTCCTGACTTTC. Translating it yields CAISERVSSGANVLTF.

This chain connects TRBV4-1 to TRBJ2-1, with D unclear. CDR1 and CDR2 from the germline V gene are MGHRA and YSYEKL. The CDR3 has 15 amino acids. V was cut by 4 bases and J by 8 bases, with 18 bases left in between. CDR3: CASSRFPDGFDEQFF. The DNA of the CDR3 is TGCGCCAGCAGCCGGTTTCCCGATGGTTTCGATGAGCAGTTCTTC.

The J gene is TRBJ2-1, the V gene TRBV7-2, with D tentatively TRBD2 (6 bases). The germline V and J ends were trimmed by 2 bases and 0 bases, with 14 bases remaining between them. The germline gives CDR1 SGHTA, CDR2 FQGNSA. CDR3 length: 17 amino acids. CDR3 in DNA: TGTGCCAGCAGCTTAACCCCCGGGACTGGCTCCTACAATGAGCAGTTCTTC. This encodes CASSLTPGTGSYNEQFF.

Turning to this clone: This may be a read error: a much more frequent sequence differs by one nucleotide. The genes are TRBV30 and TRBJ2-7, with D perhaps matching TRBD2 (6 bases). CDR1 is GTSNPN and CDR2 is SVGIG in the germline V gene (reference sequence). The CDR3 length is 15 residues. V lost 6 bases, J lost 1 base, and 19 bases lay in between. The CDR3 protein is CACRWSGPGSYEQYF. The CDR3 DNA reads as TGTGCCTGTAGATGGAGCGGGCCAGGATCCTACGAGCAGTACTTC.